Listed below are T cell receptor beta chains from one sample, sequenced in a study of PD-1 blockade in mismatch repair-deficient tumors. Measured with immunoSEQ multiplex PCR; TCRdb has only the in-frame clones, and not every one. The profile covers around 30,000 clones, with 65% to 85% appearing a single time and under 3.5% taken by the ten largest. The sample in question was PBMCs, obtained 6 to 7 weeks after starting pembrolizumab. These receptors came from an adult with mismatch repair-deficient cancer. Each CDR3 is given with its conserved first and last residue. D genes are given only for firm matches. Clone size is not always given. Where it is, it says once, few, many or a class for expanded clones.

V gene	clone size	D gene	J gene	CDR3 protein	CDR3 DNA
TRBV18	NA	TRBD2	TRBJ2-5	CASSSAGAVETQYF	TGTGCCAGCTCGTCAGCGGGAGCTGTAGAGACCCAGTACTTC
TRBV25-1	once	TRBD2	TRBJ2-1	CASSEYRLAGGPGNEQFF	TGTGCCAGCAGTGAGTACAGACTAGCGGGAGGGCCCGGGAATGAGCAGTTCTTC
TRBV19	few	TRBD1	TRBJ2-7	CASSTGTGLGYEQYF	TGTGCCAGTAGTACCGGGACAGGCCTTGGCTACGAGCAGTACTTC
TRBV9	NA	NA	TRBJ1-5	CASSPQGGDQPQHF	TGTGCCAGCAGCCCCCAGGGCGGAGATCAGCCCCAGCATTTT
TRBV6-1	NA	NA	TRBJ1-2	CASRADKKVGSYTF	TGTGCCAGCAGGGCTGACAAAAAGGTGGGCAGCTACACCTTC
TRBV25-1	NA	NA	TRBJ2-5	CASSEYAGSGTQYF	TGTGCCAGCAGTGAATATGCAGGCTCAGGGACCCAGTACTTC
TRBV20-1	NA	NA	TRBJ2-7	CSAGEVGEQYF	TGCAGTGCCGGCGAGGTGGGCGAGCAGTACTTC
TRBV5-1	NA	TRBD1	TRBJ2-7	CASSLPGGAEQYF	TGCGCCAGCAGCTTGCCAGGGGGCGCCGAGCAGTACTTC
TRBV10-1	once	NA	TRBJ1-2	CASSEGGFNYGYTF	TGCGCCAGCAGTGAGGGGGGGTTTAACTATGGCTACACCTTC
TRBV4-1	NA	TRBD2	TRBJ2-7	CASSKGLALPRGF	TGCGCCAGCAGCAAGGGACTAGCGCTCCCGAGGGGCTTC
TRBV7-9	NA	TRBD2	TRBJ2-7	CASSLLAAYEQYF	TGTGCCAGCAGCTTACTAGCGGCCTACGAGCAGTACTTC
TRBV19	NA	NA	TRBJ2-7	CASSIQGSYEQYF	TGTGCCAGTAGTATACAGGGATCCTACGAGCAGTACTTC
TRBV6-1	few	NA	TRBJ2-7	CASRDSGYEQYF	TGTGCCAGCAGAGACAGTGGCTACGAGCAGTACTTC
TRBV10-3	NA	TRBD2	TRBJ2-7	CAISESEAGGPEEQYF	TGTGCCATCAGTGAGTCGGAAGCGGGAGGGCCAGAGGAGCAGTACTTC
TRBV29-1	NA	TRBD2	TRBJ2-1	CSVEAQGGSGRAYNEQFF	TGCAGCGTTGAAGCACAGGGTGGTTCCGGGAGGGCCTACAATGAGCAGTTCTTC
TRBV6-5	few	TRBD1	TRBJ2-7	CASSYSGTGRREQYF	TGTGCCAGCAGTTACTCCGGGACAGGGAGGCGGGAGCAGTACTTC
TRBV14	NA	TRBD1	TRBJ1-6	CASSRDPTGSSYNSPLHF	TGTGCCAGCAGCCGAGACCCGACAGGGAGCTCCTATAATTCACCCCTCCACTTT
TRBV5-1	once	NA	TRBJ2-3	CASTQITGTDTQYF	TGCGCCAGCACCCAGATCACGGGAACAGATACGCAGTATTTT
TRBV7-9	NA	NA	TRBJ1-4	CASNPAGVEEKLFF	TGTGCCAGCAACCCCGCAGGGGTGGAAGAAAAACTGTTTTTT
TRBV7-9	few	NA	TRBJ2-7	CASSLAGGGEQYF	TGTGCCAGCAGCTTAGCGGGAGGAGGGGAGCAGTACTTC
TRBV11-2	NA	TRBD1	TRBJ2-1	CASSLRLGTDVNEQFF	TGTGCCAGCAGTCTCAGACTCGGGACAGATGTCAATGAGCAGTTCTTC
TRBV28	NA	NA	TRBJ2-1	CASSLSRDNEQFF	TGTGCCAGCAGTTTATCCCGCGACAATGAGCAGTTCTTC
TRBV5-5	NA	NA	TRBJ1-5	CASSLGLAGLQPQHF	TGTGCCAGCAGCTTGGGATTGGCGGGTCTCCAGCCCCAGCATTTT
TRBV30	NA	NA	TRBJ2-6	CAWSFSISGANVLTF	TGTGCCTGGAGTTTTAGTATTAGTGGGGCCAACGTCCTGACTTTC
TRBV5-6	NA	NA	TRBJ2-2	CASSVLTGVGELFF	TGTGCCAGCAGCGTCCTAACCGGGGTCGGGGAGCTGTTTTTT
TRBV7-9	once	NA	TRBJ1-4	CASSFNGATNEKLFF	TGTGCCAGCAGCTTTAACGGGGCAACTAATGAAAAACTGTTTTTT
TRBV28	once	NA	TRBJ1-1	CASRISFSTLNTEAFF	TGTGCCAGCAGGATCTCCTTTAGCACATTGAACACTGAAGCTTTCTTT
TRBV2	NA	NA	TRBJ2-1	CASSELNEQFF	TGTGCCAGCAGTGAGCTAAATGAGCAGTTCTTC
TRBV11-2	NA	TRBD1	TRBJ2-7	CASSWSQGALAYEQYF	TGTGCCAGCAGCTGGTCCCAGGGGGCGCTTGCCTACGAGCAGTACTTC
TRBV9	once	NA	TRBJ2-1	CASSVATQAGSDDISEQFF	TGTGCCAGCAGCGTAGCTACCCAAGCCGGGAGCGACGATATTAGTGAGCAGTTCTTC
TRBV18	few	TRBD1	TRBJ2-7	CASSPDRGGEQYF	TGTGCCAGCTCACCGGACAGGGGTGGAGAGCAGTACTTC
TRBV5-1	NA	TRBD1	TRBJ2-7	CASTGGQGAPRYEQYF	TGCGCCAGCACCGGGGGACAGGGGGCTCCTCGGTACGAGCAGTACTTC
TRBV28	NA	NA	TRBJ1-1	CASSFGGPTTEAFF	TGTGCCAGCAGTTTCGGCGGGCCGACCACTGAAGCTTTCTTT
TRBV10-3	NA	NA	TRBJ2-7	CAISKSVGGGISYEQYF	TGTGCCATCAGTAAATCCGTTGGGGGAGGCATCTCCTACGAGCAGTACTTC
TRBV28	NA	NA	TRBJ2-5	CASSFQGLGRGTQYF	TGTGCCAGCAGTTTCCAGGGCCTGGGGCGGGGGACCCAGTACTTC
TRBV5-1	NA	NA	TRBJ1-1	CASSLRGILDTEAFF	TGCGCCAGCAGCTTGAGAGGGATTCTGGACACTGAAGCTTTCTTT
TRBV5-1	NA	TRBD2	TRBJ2-2	CASSSGLAGAGTGELFF	TGCGCCAGCAGCTCCGGACTAGCGGGAGCGGGCACCGGGGAGCTGTTTTTT
TRBV9	NA	NA	TRBJ2-1	CASSPFNNEQFF	TGTGCCAGCAGCCCCTTTAACAATGAGCAGTTCTTC
TRBV5-1	NA	NA	TRBJ2-3	CASAPGARVGTDTQYF	TGCGCCAGCGCTCCGGGAGCGCGTGTTGGCACAGATACGCAGTATTTT
TRBV28	NA	NA	TRBJ2-6	CASSFLPPLSGANVLTF	TGTGCCAGCAGTTTTCTCCCCCCTCTCTCTGGGGCCAACGTCCTGACTTTC
TRBV27	NA	TRBD2	TRBJ2-7	CASSLRSSGRSYEQYF	TGTGCCAGCAGTTTACGATCCAGCGGGAGATCCTACGAGCAGTACTTC
TRBV19	few	TRBD1	TRBJ2-7	CASSGTAKRGYEQYF	TGTGCCAGTAGTGGGACAGCTAAGAGGGGTTACGAGCAGTACTTC
TRBV10-3	NA	NA	TRBJ1-3	CAIRQGHGQTSGNTIYF	TGTGCCATCCGCCAGGGGCACGGACAGACCTCTGGAAACACCATATATTTT
TRBV7-9	NA	TRBD2	TRBJ2-1	CASSSPFSGSPYNEQFF	TGTGCCAGCAGCTCTCCATTTAGCGGGAGCCCCTACAATGAGCAGTTCTTC
TRBV5-1	NA	TRBD1	TRBJ1-2	CASSLAGQGAGGYTF	TGCGCCAGCAGCTTGGCCGGCCAGGGGGCCGGTGGCTACACCTTC
TRBV7-3	few	TRBD2	TRBJ2-3	CASSLKPIIRTSGSTDTQYF	TGTGCCAGCAGCCTAAAACCTATTATTCGGACTAGCGGGAGCACAGATACGCAGTATTTT
TRBV4-2	NA	TRBD2	TRBJ2-3	CASSQGVAGGTDTQYF	TGTGCCAGCAGCCAAGGAGTTGCGGGAGGCACAGATACGCAGTATTTT
TRBV18	NA	NA	TRBJ1-5	CASSRGGESNQPQHF	TGTGCCAGCTCCCGCGGGGGGGAAAGCAATCAGCCCCAGCATTTT
TRBV15	NA	TRBD2	TRBJ2-7	CATSRGDSGGPDEQYF	TGTGCCACCAGCAGAGGCGATAGCGGGGGCCCCGACGAGCAGTACTTC
TRBV4-2	NA	TRBD2	TRBJ2-1	CASSQTGTSGRGYNEQFF	TGTGCCAGCAGCCAAACCGGGACTAGCGGGAGGGGTTACAATGAGCAGTTCTTC
TRBV28	NA	TRBD2	TRBJ2-5	CASRWYRSGRALETQYF	TGTGCCAGCCGTTGGTACCGCAGCGGGAGGGCGCTGGAGACCCAGTACTTC
TRBV21-1	NA	NA	TRBJ2-7	CASSELNSGRACFDYEQYF	TGTGCCAGCAGTGAACTGAATAGCGGGAGGGCCTGCTTTGACTACGAGCAGTACTTC